This TCR beta chain was recovered during a study of cytomegalovirus exposure and HLA in healthy donors. Looking at the study overall: Counted in an early data release were roughly 87 million unique TCRs from HLA-typed donors. Whole-study results and caveats: Productive status was seen about 90% or about 30% of the time for most TCR beta V segments in an earlier analysis.

PCR was performed using 60 Vbeta and 13 Jbeta primers. Method: immunoSEQ multiplex PCR; TCRdb's copy keeps in-frame clones and lacks some. The sample data list about 140,000 clones. A note on this clone: The antigen remains undetermined.

There are 13 residues in the CDR3. Germline V gene data show CDR1 as SEHNR and CDR2 as FQNEAQ (reference sequence). V lost 1 base, J lost 6 bases, and 10 bases lay in between. Though probably carrying unrecorded immune exposures, donors were nominally healthy at sampling. This receptor was obtained from a woman aged 18-29 years in good health and CMV-seronegative. Sequenced: PBMCs. This chain links TRBV7-9 with TRBJ2-7, with a weak D call TRBD2 (6 bases). The DNA for the CDR3 is TGTGCCAGCAGCTTAGGTCCGGGACTCGAGCAGTACGTC. Its translation: CASSLGPGLEQYV.